The sample holds many counts of the clone carrying this T cell receptor (beta chain). The entry originates in a study of T-cell reconstitution after alpha-beta-depleted transplantation in children. TCRbeta library construction was performed incorporating unique molecular identifiers. TCRdb called the PCR reads again in MiXCR, with one record for every CDR3 protein. Here the sample spans approximately 640,000 distinct CDR3 sequences, about 15% being singletons. Germline values: CDR1 SQVTM, CDR2 ANQGSEA. The CDR3 has 13 amino acids. Trimming stripped 4 bases from V and 3 bases from J, with 11 bases between.

The sequence came from a human donor who donated a stem cell graft to a child with acute myeloid leukemia. The source material was PBMCs from the stem cell graft donor, sampled from the stem cell graft. This chain connects TRBV29-1 to TRBJ2-3, with a tentative D call TRBD1 (5 bases). This CDR3 reads CSVVGRVTDTQYF. The CDR3, as DNA: TGCAGCGTTGTTGGCAGGGTAACAGATACGCAGTATTTT.